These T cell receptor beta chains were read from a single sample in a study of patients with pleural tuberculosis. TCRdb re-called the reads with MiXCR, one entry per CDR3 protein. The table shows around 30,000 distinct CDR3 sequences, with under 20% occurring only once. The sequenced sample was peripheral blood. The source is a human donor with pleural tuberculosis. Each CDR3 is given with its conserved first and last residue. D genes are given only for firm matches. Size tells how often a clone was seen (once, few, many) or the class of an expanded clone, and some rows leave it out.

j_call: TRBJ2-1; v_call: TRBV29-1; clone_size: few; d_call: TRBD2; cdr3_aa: CSVDGMASGRTFNEQFF; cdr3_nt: TGCAGCGTTGATGGTATGGCTAGCGGGAGGACATTCAATGAGCAGTTCTTC
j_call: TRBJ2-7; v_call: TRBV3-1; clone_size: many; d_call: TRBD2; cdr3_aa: CASSRNPGTSGGEKQYF; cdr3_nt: TGTGCCAGCAGTCGAAACCCGGGGACTAGCGGCGGTGAGAAGCAGTACTTC
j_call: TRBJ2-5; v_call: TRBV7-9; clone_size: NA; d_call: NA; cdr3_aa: CASSPGWGVRETQYF; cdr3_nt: TGTGCCAGCAGCCCCGGCTGGGGTGTAAGAGAGACCCAGTACTTC
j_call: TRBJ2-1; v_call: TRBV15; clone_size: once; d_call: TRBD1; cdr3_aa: CATSSSTGTTEQFF; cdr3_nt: TGTGCCACCAGCAGCTCGACAGGGACCACTGAGCAGTTCTTC
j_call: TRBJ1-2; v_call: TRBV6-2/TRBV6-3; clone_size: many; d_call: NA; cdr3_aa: CASTPDSFYGYTF; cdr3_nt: TGTGCCAGCACCCCGGACAGTTTCTATGGCTACACCTTC
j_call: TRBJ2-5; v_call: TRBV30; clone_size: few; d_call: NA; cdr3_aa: CACRTKRGQETQYF; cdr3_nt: TGTGCCTGTCGAACTAAGCGAGGACAAGAGACCCAGTACTTC
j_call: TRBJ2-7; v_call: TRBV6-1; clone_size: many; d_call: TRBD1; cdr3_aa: CASSARTGVDEQYF; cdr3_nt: TGTGCCAGCAGTGCTAGGACAGGGGTGGACGAGCAGTACTTC
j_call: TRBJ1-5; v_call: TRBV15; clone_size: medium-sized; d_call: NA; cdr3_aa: CATSRDGQPQHF; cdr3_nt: TGTGCCACCAGCAGAGATGGTCAGCCCCAGCATTTT
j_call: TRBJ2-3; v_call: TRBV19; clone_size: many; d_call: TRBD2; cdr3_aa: CASSISAGGPADTQYF; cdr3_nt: TGTGCCAGTAGTATATCTGCGGGAGGGCCGGCGGATACGCAGTATTTT
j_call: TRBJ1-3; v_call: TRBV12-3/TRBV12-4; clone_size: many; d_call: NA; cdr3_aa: CAIPRGDLGNTIYF; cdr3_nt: TGTGCCATCCCAAGGGGTGACTTAGGAAACACCATATATTTT
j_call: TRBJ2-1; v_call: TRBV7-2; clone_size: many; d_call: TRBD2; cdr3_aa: CASSFVAGGGQYNEQFF; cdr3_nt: TGTGCCAGCAGCTTTGTCGCGGGGGGGGGTCAGTACAATGAGCAGTTCTTC
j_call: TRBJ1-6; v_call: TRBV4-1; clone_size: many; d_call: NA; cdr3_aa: CASSQYKNSPLHF; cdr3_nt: TGCGCCAGCAGCCAGTATAAGAATTCACCCCTCCACTTT
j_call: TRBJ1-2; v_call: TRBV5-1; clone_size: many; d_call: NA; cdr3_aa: CASSLGRTKEYGYTF; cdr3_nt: TGCGCCAGCAGCTTGGGGCGGACTAAAGAGTATGGCTACACCTTC
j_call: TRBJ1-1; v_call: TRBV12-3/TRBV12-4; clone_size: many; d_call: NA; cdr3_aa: CASTPRRTNTEAFF; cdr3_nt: TGTGCCAGCACCCCTAGGAGGACTAACACTGAAGCTTTCTTT
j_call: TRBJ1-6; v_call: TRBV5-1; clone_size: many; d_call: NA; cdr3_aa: CASSSGDLIGISPLHF; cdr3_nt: TGCGCCAGCAGCTCCGGGGACCTAATCGGAATTTCACCCCTCCACTTT
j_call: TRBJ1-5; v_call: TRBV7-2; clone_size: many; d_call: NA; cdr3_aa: CASSLVSSQGQPQHF; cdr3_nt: TGTGCCAGCAGCCTTGTGTCTTCCCAAGGTCAGCCCCAGCATTTT
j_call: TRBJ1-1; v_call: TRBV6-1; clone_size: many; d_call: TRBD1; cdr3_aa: CASRDRDSRLTEAFF; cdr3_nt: TGTGCCAGCAGGGACAGGGACAGCCGTTTGACTGAAGCTTTCTTT
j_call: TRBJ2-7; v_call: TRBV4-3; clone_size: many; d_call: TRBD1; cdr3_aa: CASSQARGLYEQYF; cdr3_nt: TGCGCCAGCAGCCAAGCCAGGGGGCTTTACGAGCAGTACTTC
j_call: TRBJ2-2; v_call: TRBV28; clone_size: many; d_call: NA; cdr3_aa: CATPAVVPNTGELFF; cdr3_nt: TGTGCCACCCCCGCGGTGGTCCCGAACACCGGGGAGCTGTTTTTT
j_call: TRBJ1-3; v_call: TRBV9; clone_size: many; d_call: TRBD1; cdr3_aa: CASSGTGYSGNTIYF; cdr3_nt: TGTGCCAGCAGCGGGACAGGCTACTCTGGAAACACCATATATTTT
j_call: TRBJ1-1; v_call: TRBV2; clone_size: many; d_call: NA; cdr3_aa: CASGRDGPEAFF; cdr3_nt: TGTGCCAGTGGGAGAGACGGCCCTGAAGCTTTCTTT
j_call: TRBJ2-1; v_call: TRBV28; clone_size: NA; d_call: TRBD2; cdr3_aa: CASSPSGGKYNEQFF; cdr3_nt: TGTGCCAGCTCCCCTAGCGGGGGAAAGTACAATGAGCAGTTCTTC
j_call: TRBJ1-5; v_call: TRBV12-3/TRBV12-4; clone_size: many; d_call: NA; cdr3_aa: CASSFFGFNQPQHF; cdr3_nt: TGTGCCAGCAGTTTTTTTGGGTTCAATCAGCCCCAGCATTTT
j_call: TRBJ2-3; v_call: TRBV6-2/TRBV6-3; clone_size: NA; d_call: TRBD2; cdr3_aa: CASSPSWTSGMWYF; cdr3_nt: TGTGCCAGCAGTCCCTCCTGGACTAGTGGGATGTGGTATTTT
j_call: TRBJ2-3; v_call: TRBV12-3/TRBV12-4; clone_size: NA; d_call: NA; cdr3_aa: CASSLGSPTNTQHF; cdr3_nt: TGTGCCAGCAGTTTGGGCTCCCCAACCAATACGCAGCATTTC
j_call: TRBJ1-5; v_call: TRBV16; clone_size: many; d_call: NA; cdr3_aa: CASSQSGGFSQPQHF; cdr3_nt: TGTGCCAGCAGCCAATCGGGAGGGTTTAGTCAGCCCCAGCATTTT
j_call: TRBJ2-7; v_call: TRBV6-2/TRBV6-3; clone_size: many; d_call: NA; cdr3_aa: CASSYNGQLYEQYF; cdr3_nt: TGTGCCAGCAGTTACAATGGGCAGCTCTACGAGCAGTACTTC
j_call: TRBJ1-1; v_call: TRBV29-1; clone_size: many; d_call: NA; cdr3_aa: CSVAHSGTEAFF; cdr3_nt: TGCAGCGTTGCCCACAGCGGCACTGAAGCTTTCTTT
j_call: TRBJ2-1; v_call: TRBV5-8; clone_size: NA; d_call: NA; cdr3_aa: CASSRGLVQEQFF; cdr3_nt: TGTGCCAGCAGCCGCGGCCTGGTTCAAGAGCAGTTCTTC
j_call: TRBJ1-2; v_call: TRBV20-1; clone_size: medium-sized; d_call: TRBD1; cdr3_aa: CSASIRDRTYGYTF; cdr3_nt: TGCAGTGCCTCGATCCGGGACAGGACCTATGGCTACACCTTC
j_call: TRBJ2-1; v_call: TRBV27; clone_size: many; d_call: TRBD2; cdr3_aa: CASSLSEGLAAVGNEQFF; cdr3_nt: TGTGCCAGCAGTTTATCGGAGGGACTAGCGGCAGTTGGGAATGAGCAGTTCTTC
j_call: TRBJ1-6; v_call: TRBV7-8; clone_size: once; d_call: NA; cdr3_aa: CTGSLGLQSSYNSPLHF; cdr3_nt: TGTACCGGCAGCCTGGGACTGCAGAGCTCCTATAATTCACCCCTCCACTTT
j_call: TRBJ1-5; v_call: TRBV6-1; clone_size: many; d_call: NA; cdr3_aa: CASSEFRSKQPQHF; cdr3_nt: TGTGCCAGCAGTGAATTTAGATCCAAGCAGCCCCAGCATTTT
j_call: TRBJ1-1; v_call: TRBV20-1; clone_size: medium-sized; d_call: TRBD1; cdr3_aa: CKGGVNTEAFF; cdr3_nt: TGCAAAGGGGGCGTGAACACTGAAGCTTTCTTT
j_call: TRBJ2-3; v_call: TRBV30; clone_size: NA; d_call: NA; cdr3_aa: CAWSVGSGKDTQYF; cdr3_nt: TGTGCCTGGAGTGTAGGTTCGGGAAAGGATACGCAGTATTTT
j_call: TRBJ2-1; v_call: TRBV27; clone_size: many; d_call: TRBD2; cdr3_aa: CASSWIAGDEQFF; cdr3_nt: TGTGCCAGCAGTTGGATAGCGGGAGATGAGCAGTTCTTC
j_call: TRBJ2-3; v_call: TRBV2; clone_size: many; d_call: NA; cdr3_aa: CASSPRSSGADTQYF; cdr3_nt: TGTGCCAGCAGTCCCCGATCTTCTGGGGCAGATACGCAGTATTTT
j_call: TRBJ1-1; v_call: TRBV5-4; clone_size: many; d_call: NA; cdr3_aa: CASSQTGWTEAFF; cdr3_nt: TGTGCCAGCAGCCAAACAGGGTGGACTGAAGCTTTCTTT
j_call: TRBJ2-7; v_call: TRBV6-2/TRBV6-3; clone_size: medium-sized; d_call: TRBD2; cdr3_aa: CASSYSASGSYEQYF; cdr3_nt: TGTGCCAGCAGTTACTCGGCTAGCGGGTCCTACGAGCAGTACTTC
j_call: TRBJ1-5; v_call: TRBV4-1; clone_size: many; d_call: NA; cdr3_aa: CASSLRTVSNQPQHF; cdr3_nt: TGCGCCAGCAGCCTACGGACAGTTAGCAATCAGCCCCAGCATTTT
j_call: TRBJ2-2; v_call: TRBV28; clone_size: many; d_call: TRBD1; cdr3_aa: CASSLGTGRTGELFF; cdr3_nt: TGTGCCAGCAGTTTAGGGACAGGGAGGACCGGGGAGCTGTTTTTT
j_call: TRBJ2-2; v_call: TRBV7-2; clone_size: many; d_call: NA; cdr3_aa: CASSPGGTGELFF; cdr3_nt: TGTGCCAGCAGCCCCGGAGGGACCGGGGAGCTGTTTTTT
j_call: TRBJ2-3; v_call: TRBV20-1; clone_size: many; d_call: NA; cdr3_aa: CSARSVIEDTDTQYF; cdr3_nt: TGCAGTGCCCGGAGTGTAATTGAGGACACAGATACGCAGTATTTT
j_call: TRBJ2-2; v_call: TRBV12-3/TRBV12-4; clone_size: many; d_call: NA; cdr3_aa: CASSLRVTGELFF; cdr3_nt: TGTGCCAGCAGTTTACGGGTTACCGGGGAGCTGTTTTTT
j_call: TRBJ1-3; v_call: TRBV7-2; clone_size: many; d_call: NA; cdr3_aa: CASSLRGVRNTIYF; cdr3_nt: TGTGCCAGCAGCTTGAGGGGAGTCAGAAACACCATATATTTT
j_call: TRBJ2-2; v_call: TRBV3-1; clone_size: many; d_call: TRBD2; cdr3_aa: CASSQEGLAGVGTGELFF; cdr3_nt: TGTGCCAGCAGCCAAGAAGGGCTAGCGGGAGTAGGAACCGGGGAGCTGTTTTTT
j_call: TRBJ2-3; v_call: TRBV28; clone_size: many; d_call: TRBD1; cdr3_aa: CASSRETGARPSTDTQYF; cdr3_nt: TGTGCCAGCAGTCGGGAGACAGGGGCGAGACCTAGCACAGATACGCAGTATTTT
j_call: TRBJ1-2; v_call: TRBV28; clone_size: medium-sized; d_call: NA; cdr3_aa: CASSLRPYGYTF; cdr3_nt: TGTGCCAGCAGTTTACGTCCATATGGCTACACCTTC
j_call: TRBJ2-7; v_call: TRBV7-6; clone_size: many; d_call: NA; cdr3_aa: CASSLVGQGTLYEQYF; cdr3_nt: TGTGCCAGCAGCTTAGTAGGTCAGGGAACCCTCTACGAGCAGTACTTC
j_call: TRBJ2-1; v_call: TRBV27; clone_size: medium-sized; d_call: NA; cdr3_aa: CASSLRGSSYNEQFF; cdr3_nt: TGTGCCAGCAGTTTAAGGGGGTCCTCCTACAATGAGCAGTTCTTC
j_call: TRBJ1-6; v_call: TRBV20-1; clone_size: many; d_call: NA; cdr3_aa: CSARPRSSYNSPLHF; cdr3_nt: TGCAGTGCTAGGCCCAGAAGCTCCTATAATTCACCCCTCCACTTT
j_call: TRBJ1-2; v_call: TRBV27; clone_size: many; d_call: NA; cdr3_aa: CASRDLEGGPGGYTF; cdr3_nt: TGTGCCAGCAGAGACCTCGAAGGGGGGCCCGGTGGCTACACCTTC